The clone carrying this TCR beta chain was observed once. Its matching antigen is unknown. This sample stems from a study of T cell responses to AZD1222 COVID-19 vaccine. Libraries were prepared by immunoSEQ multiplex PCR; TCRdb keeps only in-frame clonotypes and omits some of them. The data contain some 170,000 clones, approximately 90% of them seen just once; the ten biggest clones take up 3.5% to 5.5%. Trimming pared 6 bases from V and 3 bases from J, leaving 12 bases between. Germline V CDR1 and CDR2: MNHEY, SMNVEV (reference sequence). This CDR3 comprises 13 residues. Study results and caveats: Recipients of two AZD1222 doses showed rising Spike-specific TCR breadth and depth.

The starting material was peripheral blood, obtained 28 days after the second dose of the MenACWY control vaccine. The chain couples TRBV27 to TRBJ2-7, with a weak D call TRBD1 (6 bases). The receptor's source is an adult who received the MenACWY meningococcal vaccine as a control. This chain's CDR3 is CASSFGQFYEQYF. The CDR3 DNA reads TGTGCCAGCAGCTTTGGACAGTTCTACGAGCAGTACTTC.